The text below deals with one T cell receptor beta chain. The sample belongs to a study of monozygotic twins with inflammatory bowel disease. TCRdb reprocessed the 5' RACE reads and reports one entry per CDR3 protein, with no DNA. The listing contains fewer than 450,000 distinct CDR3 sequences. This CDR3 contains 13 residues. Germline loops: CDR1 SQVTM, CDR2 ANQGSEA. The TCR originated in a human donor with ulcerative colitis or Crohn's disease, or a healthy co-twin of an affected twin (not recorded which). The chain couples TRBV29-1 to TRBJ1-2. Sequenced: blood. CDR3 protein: CSARLVSNYGYTF. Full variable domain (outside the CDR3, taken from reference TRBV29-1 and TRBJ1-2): SAVISQKPSRDICQRGTSLTIQCQVDSQVTMMFWYRQQPGQSLTLIATANQGSEATYESGFVIDKFPISRPNLTFSTLTVSNMSPEDSSIYLCSARLVSNYGYTFGSGTRLTVV.